The 21 T cell receptor beta chains listed next were all sequenced from one sample in a study of blood T cell repertoires in COVID-19. Sequenced by immunoSEQ multiplex PCR; TCRdb stores in-frame clones only, minus some. The data hold about 39,000 clones, with roughly 92% observed a single time. Sequencing input: peripheral blood. These receptors were obtained from a man aged 50 to 60 with active COVID-19.

The chain couples TRBV6-6 to TRBJ1-5; D might be TRBD1 (6 bases). This CDR3 contains 14 residues. Germline assignment: CDR1 MNHNY and CDR2 SVGAGI (reference sequence). The V and J ends lost 3 bases and 7 bases respectively, with 13 bases between them. Here the CDR3 reads CASSYSGAGQPQHF. The CDR3 nucleotides are TGTGCCAGCAGTTATTCAGGGGCAGGACAGCCCCAGCATTTT.

The chain uses TRBV19 and TRBJ1-1; D may be TRBD1 (6 bases). CDR1 is LNHDA and CDR2 is SQIVND in the germline V gene (reference sequence). V was clipped by 6 bases and J by 3 bases, with 17 bases between them. The CDR3 sequence is 15 residues long. CDR3 sequence reads: CASSSHGTWDTEAFF. DNA of the CDR3: TGTGCCAGTAGCTCCCACGGGACATGGGACACTGAAGCTTTCTTT.

The CDR3, as DNA: TGTGCCAGCCACTCCCAGGGGAGCTCTGGAAACACCATATATTTT. This encodes CASHSQGSSGNTIYF. This chain connects TRBV5-5 to TRBJ1-3, with a weak D call TRBD1 (6 bases). V was cut by 7 bases and J by 0 bases, with 14 bases left in between. The CDR3 loop spans 15 amino acids. Germline V gene lookup returns CDR1 SGHKS and CDR2 YYEKEE (reference sequence).

The chain couples TRBV13 to TRBJ2-7; a weak D match, TRBD2 (6 bases). The CDR3 is 18 amino acids. CDR1 and CDR2 from the germline V gene are PRHDT and FYEKMQ (reference sequence). V lost 7 bases to trimming and J lost 0 bases, with 25 bases between them. The CDR3 loop is CASTSKGSGSPPSYEQYF. The DNA for the CDR3 is TGTGCCAGCACCTCGAAGGGTAGCGGAAGCCCTCCCTCCTACGAGCAGTACTTC.

V usage is TRBV7-8 and J usage is TRBJ1-2; D remains ambiguous. Looked up from germline, CDR1 is SGHVS and CDR2 is FQNEAQ. The CDR3 runs to 13 residues. The V end was cut by 5 bases, the J end by 0 bases, with 7 bases between. CDR3 amino acids: CASSIQSNYGYTF. CDR3 nucleotide sequence: TGTGCCAGCAGCATTCAGTCTAACTATGGCTACACCTTC.

This clone was seen once. The chain couples TRBV29-1 to TRBJ2-6, with 7 bases aligning to TRBD1. Trimming at V came to 6 bases and at J to 0 bases, leaving 11 bases not matched to a gene. Per germline, CDR1 SQVTM and CDR2 ANQGSEA. There are 17 residues in the CDR3. CDR3 nucleotide sequence: TGCAGCGTAAATCCCGGGACAGAGCTCTCTGGGGCCAACGTCCTGACTTTC. This encodes CSVNPGTELSGANVLTF.

The chain recombines TRBV5-1 with TRBJ2-3, with D possibly TRBD2 on 6 matching bases. This CDR3 comprises 12 residues. From germline, CDR1 is SGHRS and CDR2 YFSETQ. With 4 bases removed from V and 8 bases from J, the gap between germline ends came to 11 bases. CDR3 DNA sequence: TGCGCCAGCAGCCCCGAAGCGGGTACGCAGTATTTT. This gives the protein CASSPEAGTQYF. The full variable domain, with the rest looked up from reference TRBV5-1 and TRBJ2-3, is KAGVTQTPRYLIKTRGQQVTLSCSPISGHRSVSWYQQTPGQGLQFLFEYFSETQRNKGNFPGRFSGRQFSNSRSEMNVSTLELGDSALYLCASSPEAGTQYFGPGTRLTVL.

This rearrangement joins TRBV5-1 to TRBJ2-7; 9 bases match TRBD1. After removal of 4 bases from V and 3 bases from J, the junction contained 11 bases not matched to a gene. CDR1 is SGHRS, CDR2 YFSETQ, per germline. This CDR3 comprises 16 residues. The CDR3, as DNA: TGCGCCAGCAGCATATTCCCCGGGACAGGGATCTACGAGCAGTACTTC. This encodes CASSIFPGTGIYEQYF. The whole variable domain, filled in from reference TRBV5-1 and TRBJ2-7, reads KAGVTQTPRYLIKTRGQQVTLSCSPISGHRSVSWYQQTPGQGLQFLFEYFSETQRNKGNFPGRFSGRQFSNSRSEMNVSTLELGDSALYLCASSIFPGTGIYEQYFGPGTRLTVT.

The chain links TRBV4-2 to TRBJ1-2; D is uncertain. Trimming removed 2 bases from V and 3 bases from J, with 16 bases in between. The CDR3 totals 16 residues. Germline V gene lookup returns CDR1 LGHNA and CDR2 YNFKEQ. CDR3 sequence: CASSQKAQDFDYGYTF. The CDR3 bases are TGTGCCAGCAGCCAAAAGGCCCAGGATTTTGACTATGGCTACACCTTC.

The chain carries TRBV2 and TRBJ1-1; 9 bases map to TRBD1. The junction had 3 bases not matched to a gene; V was cut back by 5 bases and J by 2 bases. This CDR3 has 14 residues. Germline V CDR1 and CDR2: SNHLY, FYNNEI. CDR3 sequence reads: CASSSQGANTEAFF. The DNA for the CDR3 is TGTGCCAGCAGTTCACAGGGGGCCAACACTGAAGCTTTCTTT. Supplemented by reference TRBV2 and TRBJ1-1, the full variable domain reads EPEVTQTPSHQVTQMGQEVILRCVPISNHLYFYWYRQILGQKVEFLVSFYNNEISEKSEIFDDQFSVERPDGSNFTLKIRSTKLEDSAMYFCASSSQGANTEAFFGQGTRLTVV.

The gene calls are TRBV20-1 and TRBJ2-7, with a possible D match to TRBD1 (5 bases). V was shortened by 0 bases and J by 11 bases, with 11 bases between the two germline ends. CDR1 is DFQATT and CDR2 is SNEGSKA in the germline V gene (reference sequence). This CDR3 has 11 residues. CDR3 coding DNA: TGCAGTGCTAGAGATTCCGCAGGGAAGTACTTC. Translating it yields CSARDSAGKYF.

The chain recombines TRBV7-3 with TRBJ2-3, with 8 bases aligning to TRBD1. J lost 10 bases, V lost 5 bases, and 5 bases had no gene match. This CDR3 spans 12 amino acids. Germline V lookup: CDR1 SGHTA, CDR2 FQGTGA. The CDR3 nucleotides are TGTGCCAGCAGCACCCGGGACAGGCCGCAGTATTTT. This encodes CASSTRDRPQYF.

CDR3 sequence: CASSQEGRWNNEQFF. CDR3 DNA: TGTGCCAGCTCTCAGGAGGGCCGGTGGAACAATGAGCAGTTCTTC. The V gene is TRBV18, the J gene TRBJ2-1; maybe TRBD2 (6 bases). V was clipped by 6 bases and J by 5 bases, with 17 bases between them. This CDR3 is 15 amino acids long. Looked up from germline, CDR1 is KGHSH and CDR2 is LQKENI. The whole variable domain, remainder taken from reference TRBV18 and TRBJ2-1, is NAGVMQNPRHLVRRRGQEARLRCSPMKGHSHVYWYRQLPEEGLKFMVYLQKENIIDESGMPKERFSAEFPKEGPSILRIQQVVRGDSAAYFCASSQEGRWNNEQFFGPGTRLTVL.

This chain uses TRBV2 with TRBJ1-1, with unresolved D. The V and J ends lost 6 bases and 3 bases respectively, with 5 bases between them. The germline gives CDR1 SNHLY, CDR2 FYNNEI. There are 11 residues in the CDR3. The CDR3 reads CASSVYTEAFF. In DNA form, the CDR3 reads TGTGCCAGCAGCGTGTACACTGAAGCTTTCTTT.

This clone was picked up one time. The chain uses TRBV5-1 and TRBJ1-4; D is uncertain. Looked up from germline, CDR1 is SGHRS and CDR2 is YFSETQ. V was clipped by 0 bases and J by 7 bases, with 16 bases between them. The CDR3 runs 16 residues. CDR3 DNA sequence: TGCGCCAGCAGCTTGGCCGACGGGAGCGCAGGTGAAAAACTGTTTTTT. This sequence encodes CASSLADGSAGEKLFF.

The rearrangement links TRBV5-5 to TRBJ2-7; TRBD2 is a possible D gene (5 bases). The CDR3 is made up of 12 amino acids. Germline values: CDR1 SGHKS, CDR2 YYEKEE (reference sequence). With 2 bases removed from V and 3 bases from J, the gap between germline ends came to 6 bases. The CDR3 DNA reads TGTGCCAGCAGCTTACTAGGCTACGAGCAGTACTTC. It is translated as CASSLLGYEQYF.

The V and J genes are TRBV18 and TRBJ2-5; perhaps TRBD2 as D (5 bases). V dropped 3 bases and J dropped 3 bases, with 11 bases sitting between them. Germline CDR1 is KGHSH and CDR2 is LQKENI. The CDR3 runs to 14 residues. The CDR3 here is CASSPGRTEETQYF. The CDR3 DNA sequence: TGTGCCAGCTCACCGGGTCGGACTGAAGAGACCCAGTACTTC.

This chain uses TRBV2 with TRBJ1-5, with 7 bases lining up with TRBD1. The ends lost 7 bases at V and 5 bases at J; junction bases unmatched: 8. This CDR3 has 14 residues. The germline V gene has CDR1 SNHLY and CDR2 FYNNEI. CDR3 protein: CASKGTEPHQPQHF. CDR3 DNA sequence: TGTGCCAGCAAGGGGACAGAACCCCATCAGCCCCAGCATTTT.

This clone was counted once. This chain links TRBV5-1 with TRBJ1-1; TRBD1 might be the D (6 bases). Germline V gene sequence: CDR1 SGHRS, CDR2 YFSETQ. Trimming took off 2 bases at V and 3 bases at J, with 14 bases between the two ends. This CDR3 spans 15 amino acids. The CDR3: CASSLFWGRDTEAFF. The CDR3 region has the DNA TGCGCCAGCAGCTTATTCTGGGGGCGCGACACTGAAGCTTTCTTT.

The V gene is TRBV25-1, the J gene TRBJ2-3, with D possibly TRBD1 on 8 matching bases. Trimming shortened V by 1 base and J by 2 bases, and 19 bases separated the two germline ends. This CDR3 spans 18 amino acids. CDR1 MGHDK and CDR2 SYGVNS come from the germline V gene. CDR3 nucleotides: TGTGCCAGCAGTGAATCGGAAAAACAGGGGGGGGCCACAGATACGCAGTATTTT. It yields the protein CASSESEKQGGATDTQYF.

The chain links TRBV5-1 to TRBJ2-3; 10 bases align to TRBD2. This CDR3 spans 14 amino acids. Unmatched junction bases numbered 2, after V lost 4 bases and J lost 3 bases. Germline V gene data show CDR1 as SGHRS and CDR2 as YFSETQ. This chain's CDR3 is CASSPGLATDTQYF. As DNA, the CDR3 is TGCGCCAGCAGCCCGGGACTAGCGACAGATACGCAGTATTTT.